Listed here are 27 T cell receptor beta chains from one sample, sequenced in a study of cytomegalovirus exposure and HLA in healthy donors. PCR amplification relied on 60 Vbeta primers (plus 13 Jbeta primers). The table came from immunoSEQ multiplex PCR; TCRdb's copy has only in-frame clones and leaves some out. The sample lists approximately 150,000 clones, around three quarters occurring once. The sample was PBMCs. The receptors derive from a woman aged 40 to 49 in good health and CMV-seronegative.

The sample holds one count of this clone. This sequence joins TRBV15 and TRBJ2-5, with TRBD1 as a possible D gene (6 bases). V gave up 5 bases and J gave up 3 bases, with 22 bases separating them. The CDR3 is made up of 17 amino acids. Germline values: CDR1 LNHNV, CDR2 YYDKDF (reference sequence). The CDR3 spells CATSGYGQWSPKETQYF. CDR3 sequence (DNA): TGTGCCACCAGCGGATATGGACAGTGGAGCCCTAAAGAGACCCAGTACTTC. Filled out from reference TRBV15 and TRBJ2-5, the complete variable domain reads DAMVIQNPRYQVTQFGKPVTLSCSQTLNHNVMYWYQQKSSQAPKLLFHYYDKDFNNEADTPDNFQSRRPNTSFCFLDIRSPGLGDTAMYLCATSGYGQWSPKETQYFGPGTRLLVL.

The chain uses TRBV7-9 and TRBJ1-3, with TRBD1 matching 7 bases. The length of the CDR3 is 15 residues. Germline V CDR1 and CDR2: SEHNR, FQNEAQ (reference sequence). After removal of 5 bases from V and 0 bases from J, the junction contained 4 bases not matched to a gene. CDR3 sequence reads: CASSPGTDSGNTIYF. DNA of the CDR3: TGTGCCAGCAGCCCCGGGACAGACTCTGGAAACACCATATATTTT.

Regarding this clone: The sample holds other DNA sequences that translate to the same CDR3. The V and J genes are TRBV6-5 and TRBJ1-1, with D perhaps matching TRBD1 (6 bases). The CDR3 is 13 amino acids. The germline CDR1 and CDR2 sequences are MNHEY and SVGAGI. Trimming took 5 bases from V and 1 from J, leaving 8 bases between them. CDR3 in DNA: TGTGCCAGCAGTAGGACAGCGAACACTGAAGCTTTCTTT. Translated: CASSRTANTEAFF.

V and J are TRBV7-3 and TRBJ2-5; TRBD1 might be the D (7 bases). This CDR3 is built from 13 residues. CDR1 and CDR2 from the germline V gene are SGHTA and FQGTGA. V shed 2 bases and J shed 5 bases, with 9 bases lying between them. The CDR3 DNA reads as TGTGCCAGCAGCTTAGGAGGGGGCGAGACCCAGTACTTC. Translated, it gives CASSLGGGETQYF.

This sequence joins TRBV9 and TRBJ2-3; no clear D. From germline, CDR1 is SGDLS and CDR2 YYNGEE. CDR3 length: 13 residues. Trimming shortened V by 2 bases and J by 6 bases, and 10 bases separated the two germline ends. The CDR3: CASSVSPADTQYF. The CDR3 DNA follows: TGTGCCAGCAGCGTGAGCCCTGCCGATACGCAGTATTTT.

The rearrangement links TRBV5-1 to TRBJ1-1; no definite D call. Germline loops: CDR1 SGHRS, CDR2 YFSETQ. The CDR3 is made up of 17 amino acids. Trimming cost V 0 bases and J 0 bases, with 15 bases left between them. CDR3 protein: CASSLGAARLLNTEAFF. The CDR3 DNA is TGCGCCAGCAGCTTGGGAGCTGCCCGCCTTTTGAACACTGAAGCTTTCTTT. Full variable domain (outside the CDR3, taken from reference TRBV5-1 and TRBJ1-1): KAGVTQTPRYLIKTRGQQVTLSCSPISGHRSVSWYQQTPGQGLQFLFEYFSETQRNKGNFPGRFSGRQFSNSRSEMNVSTLELGDSALYLCASSLGAARLLNTEAFFGQGTRLTVV.

The V call is TRBV6-1, the J call TRBJ2-1; 7 nucleotides match TRBD2. The V and J ends lost 2 bases and 8 bases, in that order; junction bases with no gene match: 9. The CDR3 is 15 residues long. Germline V gene data show CDR1 as MNHNS and CDR2 as SASEGT. CDR3 sequence: CASSEQLAGEDEQFF. The CDR3 DNA reads as TGTGCCAGCAGTGAACAGCTGGCGGGAGAAGATGAGCAGTTCTTC.

This sequence joins TRBV5-1 and TRBJ2-2; D is perhaps TRBD1 (6 bases). Looked up from germline, CDR1 is SGHRS and CDR2 is YFSETQ. Trimming pared 4 bases from V and 1 base from J, leaving 17 bases between. This CDR3 contains 17 residues. The CDR3 here is CASSTPAGALNTGELFF. As DNA, the CDR3 is TGCGCCAGCAGCACCCCAGCAGGGGCCTTGAACACCGGGGAGCTGTTTTTT.

J is TRBJ2-7 and V is TRBV6-5, with D possibly TRBD1 on 6 matching bases. The CDR3 is 15 residues long. Looked up from germline, CDR1 is MNHEY and CDR2 is SVGAGI. Trimming removed 6 bases at V and 2 bases at J, with 17 bases between. Here the CDR3 reads CASRGLTGLTYEQYF. CDR3 nucleotides: TGTGCCAGCAGGGGTTTAACAGGGCTTACCTACGAGCAGTACTTC.

The CDR3 DNA reads TGTGCCAGCTACCGAAGCGGTAGCGGCCTAGAGCAGTTCTTC. Translating it yields CASYRSGSGLEQFF. V and J are TRBV6-1 and TRBJ2-1; the D gene is possibly TRBD2 (6 bases). Germline CDR1 and CDR2: MNHNS and SASEGT. The CDR3 runs 14 residues. Trimming left V 8 bases short and J 10 bases short, with 21 bases between.

The chain links TRBV6-5 to TRBJ2-1; D unclear. Germline V gives CDR1 MNHEY, CDR2 SVGAGI. With 2 bases removed from V and 6 bases from J, the gap between germline ends came to 14 bases. The CDR3 totals 15 residues. The CDR3 loop is CASSYLSASSNEQFF. CDR3 sequence (DNA): TGTGCCAGCAGTTACCTCTCCGCTAGTTCCAATGAGCAGTTCTTC.

This clone was picked up a small number of times. J is TRBJ2-4 and V is TRBV10-3; 11 nucleotides match TRBD2. Germline CDR1 reads ENHRY; CDR2 reads SYGVKD. There are 14 residues in the CDR3. Trimming at V came to 10 bases and at J to 0 bases, leaving 2 bases not matched to a gene. Here the CDR3 DNA reads TGTGCCACCGGACTAGCGGGAGCCAAAAACATTCAGTACTTC. This codes for CATGLAGAKNIQYF.

This clone was counted a single time. V usage is TRBV19 and J usage is TRBJ1-4, with TRBD1 as a possible D gene (5 bases). Germline V gene data show CDR1 as LNHDA and CDR2 as SQIVND (reference sequence). The CDR3 runs to 16 residues. V lost 7 bases and J 2 bases, leaving 17 bases between the germline ends. The CDR3 loop reads CASKWGGGVTNEKLFF. The CDR3 region has the DNA TGTGCCAGTAAATGGGGCGGCGGAGTGACTAATGAAAAACTGTTTTTT.

The chain couples TRBV5-1 to TRBJ2-1; D remains unclear. V shed 0 bases and J shed 6 bases, with 10 bases lying between them. This CDR3 has 14 residues. Germline CDR1 and CDR2: SGHRS and YFSETQ. CDR3 DNA: TGCGCCAGCAGCTTGGCAGGCCCCCCCAATGAGCAGTTCTTC. It yields the protein CASSLAGPPNEQFF.

On this clone itself: Other DNA sequences in the same sample also yield this CDR3. The chain uses TRBV30 and TRBJ2-1; 14 bases are a match to TRBD2. J lost 9 bases, V lost 2 bases, and 6 bases had no gene match. The CDR3 runs 15 residues. Germline V CDR1 and CDR2: GTSNPN, SVGIG (reference sequence). For the CDR3, the DNA is TGTGCCTGGAGTTCCAAGGGACTAGCGGGAGTTGAGCAGTTCTTC. Protein: CAWSSKGLAGVEQFF.

This clone has only one observation. The chain employs TRBV7-3 and TRBJ2-7, with D possibly matching TRBD1 (6 bases). This CDR3 region has 13 residues. V gave up 5 bases and J gave up 1 base, with 9 bases separating them. Germline CDR1 and CDR2: SGHTA and FQGTGA. DNA for the CDR3: TGTGCCAGCAGCCAGGACAGATCCTACGAGCAGTACTTC. Encoded protein: CASSQDRSYEQYF.

CDR3 coding DNA: TGTGCCAGCAGCTCCGGGACAGGGGGCGCCGGGGCCAACGTCCTGACTTTC. This encodes CASSSGTGGAGANVLTF. The rearrangement joins TRBV5-6 to TRBJ2-6, with 12 bases that match TRBD1. The CDR3 runs to 17 residues. J lost 4 bases, V lost 3 bases, and 5 bases had no gene match. Per the germline V gene, CDR1 is SGHDT and CDR2 is YYEEEE.

This sequence joins TRBV4-1 and TRBJ1-2; no definite D call. The germline V and J ends were trimmed by 0 bases and 4 bases, with 9 bases remaining between them. CDR1 and CDR2 from the germline V gene are MGHRA and YSYEKL. The CDR3 runs to 14 residues. The CDR3 sequence is CASSQDSSGYGYTF. The CDR3 DNA is TGCGCCAGCAGCCAAGATAGTTCCGGCTATGGCTACACCTTC.

The chain employs TRBV28 and TRBJ2-3; 7 bases align to TRBD2. The V gene end was trimmed by 3 bases and the J gene end by 3 bases; junction bases not matched to a gene: 9. This CDR3 comprises 16 residues. Germline loops: CDR1 MDHEN, CDR2 SYDVKM. The DNA for the CDR3 is TGTGCCAGCAGTTTGGGGACTATCTGGGCGACAGATACGCAGTATTTT. The encoded protein is CASSLGTIWATDTQYF.

The CDR3 sequence: CASIAGTNTGELFF. In DNA form, the CDR3 reads TGCGCCAGCATAGCGGGGACGAACACCGGGGAGCTGTTTTTT. The chain combines TRBV5-1 with TRBJ2-2; 8 nucleotides align to TRBD2. J gave up 0 bases and V 6 bases, and 1 base lay outside the gene matches. CDR3 length equals 14 residues. Looked up from germline, CDR1 is SGHRS and CDR2 is YFSETQ.

This clone appeared once. The V call is TRBV2, the J call TRBJ2-3; 12 bases are shared with TRBD2. V lost 3 bases and J lost 5; bases outside the gene matches: 0. From germline, CDR1 is SNHLY and CDR2 FYNNEI. The CDR3 covers 14 residues. CDR3 amino acids: CASSETSGRDTQYF. The CDR3 coding sequence is TGTGCCAGCAGTGAGACTAGCGGGAGAGATACGCAGTATTTT.

This chain uses TRBV4-2 with TRBJ2-1; 7 bases are shared with TRBD1. This CDR3 is built from 15 residues. Germline CDR1 is LGHNA and CDR2 is YNFKEQ. V dropped 1 base and J dropped 2; count of bases not matched to a gene: 2. CDR3 DNA sequence: TGTGCCAGCAGCCAAGGGGACAGTACCTACAATGAGCAGTTCTTC. This encodes CASSQGDSTYNEQFF.

The rearrangement uses TRBV6-5 and TRBJ1-3; D might be TRBD1 (6 bases). Germline loops: CDR1 MNHEY, CDR2 SVGAGI. V was trimmed by 4 bases and J by 0 bases, leaving 7 bases between them. The CDR3 covers 14 residues. The CDR3 loop reads CASSLDSSGNTIYF. In DNA, the CDR3 is TGTGCCAGCAGTTTGGACAGCTCTGGAAACACCATATATTTT.

The count of this clone is one. The chain recombines TRBV5-4 with TRBJ2-5; 9 positions match TRBD1. This CDR3 contains 13 residues. The ends lost 1 base at V and 5 bases at J; junction bases unmatched: 0. In germline, CDR1 is SGHNT, CDR2 YYREEE (reference sequence). DNA for the CDR3: TGTGCCAGCAGCTTGACAGGGGGCGAGACCCAGTACTTC. It yields the protein CASSLTGGETQYF.

This chain joins TRBV5-4 and TRBJ2-3; TRBD2 matches at 10 bases. Germline trimming cut 0 bases from V and 5 bases from J; bases unmatched to any gene: 9. The CDR3 has 17 residues. Per the germline V gene, CDR1 is SGHNT and CDR2 is YYREEE (reference sequence). The CDR3 bases are TGTGCCAGCAGCTTGGAAAGCCCAGCGGGAGGGTTAGATACGCAGTATTTT. Its protein product is CASSLESPAGGLDTQYF. Looking up the rest from reference TRBV5-4 and TRBJ2-3 gives the full variable domain: ETGVTQSPTHLIKTRGQQVTLRCSSQSGHNTVSWYQQALGQGPQFIFQYYREEENGRGNFPPRFSGLQFPNYSSELNVNALELDDSALYLCASSLESPAGGLDTQYFGPGTRLTVL.

The gene calls are TRBV18 and TRBJ2-7, with D perhaps TRBD1 (6 bases). The germline V gene has CDR1 KGHSH and CDR2 LQKENI. The CDR3 runs 13 residues. The germline V and J ends were trimmed by 5 bases and 4 bases, with 12 bases remaining between them. DNA of the CDR3: TGTGCCAGCTCAGCAGGGACACTATACGAGCAGTACTTC. It specifies CASSAGTLYEQYF.

This clone was detected once. The CDR3 nucleotides are TGTGCCAGCAGCTTGGGGCAGCAGGGCACTGAAGCTTTCTTT. Protein: CASSLGQQGTEAFF. The chain uses TRBV13 and TRBJ1-1, with D possibly being TRBD1 (5 bases). The CDR3 is 14 amino acids. Germline V gene data show CDR1 as PRHDT and CDR2 as FYEKMQ (reference sequence). Trimming pared 3 bases from V and 4 bases from J, leaving 12 bases between.